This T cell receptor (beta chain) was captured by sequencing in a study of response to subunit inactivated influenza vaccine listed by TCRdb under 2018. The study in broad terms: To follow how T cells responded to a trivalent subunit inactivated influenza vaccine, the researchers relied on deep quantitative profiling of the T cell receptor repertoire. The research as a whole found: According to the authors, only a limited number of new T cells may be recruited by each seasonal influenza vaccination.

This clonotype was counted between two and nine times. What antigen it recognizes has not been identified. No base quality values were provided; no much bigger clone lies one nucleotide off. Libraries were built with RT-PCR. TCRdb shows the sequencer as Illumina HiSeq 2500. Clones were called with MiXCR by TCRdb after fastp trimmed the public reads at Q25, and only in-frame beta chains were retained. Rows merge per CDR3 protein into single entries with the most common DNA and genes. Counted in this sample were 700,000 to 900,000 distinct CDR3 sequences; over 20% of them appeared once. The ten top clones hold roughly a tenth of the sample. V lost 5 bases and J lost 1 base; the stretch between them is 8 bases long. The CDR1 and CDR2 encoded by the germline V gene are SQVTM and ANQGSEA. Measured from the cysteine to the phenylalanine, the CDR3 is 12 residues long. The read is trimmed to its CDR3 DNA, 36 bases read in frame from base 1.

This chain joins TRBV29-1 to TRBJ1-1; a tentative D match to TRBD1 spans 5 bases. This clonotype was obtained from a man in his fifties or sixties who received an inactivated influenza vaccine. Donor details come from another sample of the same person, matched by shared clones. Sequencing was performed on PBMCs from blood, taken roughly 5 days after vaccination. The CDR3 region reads CSVRGKNTEAFF. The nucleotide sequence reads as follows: TGCAGCGTTCGGGGCAAGAACACTGAAGCTTTCTTT.